This T cell receptor (beta chain) was sequenced for a study of TIL therapy for anti-PD-1-resistant metastatic lung cancer. The immunoSEQ assay was v3. Produced via immunoSEQ multiplex PCR; TCRdb's table is partial and in-frame only. The sample contains tens of thousands of clones, just over 70% of which appear only once. Time point in this sample: pre-treatment sample, taken before nivolumab and TIL therapy. Tumor tissue came from excised metastases, mostly pleural nodules or supraclavicular lymph nodes. The sample here was tumor tissue, taken at baseline. The sequence came from a person between 25 and 79 years old with non-small cell lung cancer.

The CDR3 DNA reads TGCGCCAGCAGCCCGGAGGGTGTCCAGCCCCAGCATTTT. Translated, it gives CASSPEGVQPQHF. The gene calls are TRBV5-1 and TRBJ1-5; D gene ambiguous. Germline V gene data show CDR1 as SGHRS and CDR2 as YFSETQ. The CDR3 totals 13 residues. V lost 4 bases, J lost 7 bases, and 12 bases lay in between.